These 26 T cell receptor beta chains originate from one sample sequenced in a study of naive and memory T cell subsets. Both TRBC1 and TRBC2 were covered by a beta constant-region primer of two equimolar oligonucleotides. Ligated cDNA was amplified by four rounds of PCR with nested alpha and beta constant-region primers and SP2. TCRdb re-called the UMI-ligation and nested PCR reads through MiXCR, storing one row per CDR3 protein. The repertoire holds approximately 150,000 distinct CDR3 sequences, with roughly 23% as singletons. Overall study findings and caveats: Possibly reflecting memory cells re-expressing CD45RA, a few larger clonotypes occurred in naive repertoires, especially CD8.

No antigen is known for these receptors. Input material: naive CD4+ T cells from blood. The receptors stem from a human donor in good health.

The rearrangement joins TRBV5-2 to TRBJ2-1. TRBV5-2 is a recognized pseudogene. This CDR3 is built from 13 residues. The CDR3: CASNGVTGDEQFF. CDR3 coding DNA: TGTGCCAGCAACGGGGTCACCGGCGATGAGCAGTTCTTC.

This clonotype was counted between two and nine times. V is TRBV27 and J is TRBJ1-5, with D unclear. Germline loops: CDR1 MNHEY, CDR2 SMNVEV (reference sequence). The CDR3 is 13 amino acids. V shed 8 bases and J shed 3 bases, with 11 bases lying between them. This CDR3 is CASGWTANQPQHF. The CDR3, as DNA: TGTGCCAGCGGGTGGACGGCCAATCAGCCCCAGCATTTT.

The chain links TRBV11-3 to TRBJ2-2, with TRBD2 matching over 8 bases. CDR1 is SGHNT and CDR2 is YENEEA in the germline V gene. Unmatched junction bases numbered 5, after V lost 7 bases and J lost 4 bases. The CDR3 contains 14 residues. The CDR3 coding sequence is TGTGCCAGCAACAGAGCGGGAGTCACCGGGGAGCTGTTTTTT. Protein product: CASNRAGVTGELFF.

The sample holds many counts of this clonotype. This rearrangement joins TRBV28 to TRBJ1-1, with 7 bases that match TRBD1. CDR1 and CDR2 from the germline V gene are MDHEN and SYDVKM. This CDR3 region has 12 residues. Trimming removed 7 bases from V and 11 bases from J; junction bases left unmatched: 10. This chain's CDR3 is CASTGQPLGAFF. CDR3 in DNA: TGTGCCAGCACGGGACAGCCTCTGGGCGCTTTCTTT. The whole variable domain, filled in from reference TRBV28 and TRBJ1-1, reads DVKVTQSSRYLVKRTGEKVFLECVQDMDHENMFWYRQDPGLGLRLIYFSYDVKMKEKGDIPEGYSVSREKKERFSLILESASTNQTSMYLCASTGQPLGAFFGQGTRLTVV.

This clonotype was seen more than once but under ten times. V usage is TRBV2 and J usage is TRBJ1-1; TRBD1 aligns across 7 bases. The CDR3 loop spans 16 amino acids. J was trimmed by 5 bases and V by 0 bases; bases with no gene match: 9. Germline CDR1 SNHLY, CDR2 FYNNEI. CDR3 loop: CASSEAQLGGWTEAFF. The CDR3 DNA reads TGTGCCAGCAGTGAAGCGCAATTAGGGGGCTGGACTGAAGCTTTCTTT.

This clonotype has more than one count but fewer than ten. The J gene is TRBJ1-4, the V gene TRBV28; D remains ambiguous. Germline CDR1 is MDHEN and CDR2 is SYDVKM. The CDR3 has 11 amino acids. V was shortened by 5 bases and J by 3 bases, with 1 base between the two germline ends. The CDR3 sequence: CASSANEKLFF. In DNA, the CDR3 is TGTGCCAGCAGTGCTAATGAAAAACTGTTTTTT.

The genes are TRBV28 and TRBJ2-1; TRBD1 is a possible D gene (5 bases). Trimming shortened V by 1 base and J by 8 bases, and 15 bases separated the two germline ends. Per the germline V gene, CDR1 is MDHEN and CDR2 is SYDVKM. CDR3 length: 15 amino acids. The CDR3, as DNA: TGTGCCAGCAGTTTATCAGGGTGGAGTGGCTATGAGCAGTTCTTC. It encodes CASSLSGWSGYEQFF.

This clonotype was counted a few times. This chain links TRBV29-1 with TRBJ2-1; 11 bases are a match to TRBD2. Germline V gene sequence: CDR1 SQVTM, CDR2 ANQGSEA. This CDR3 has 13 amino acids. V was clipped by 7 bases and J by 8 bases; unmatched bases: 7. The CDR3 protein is CSDTSGSFHEQFF. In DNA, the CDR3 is TGCAGCGATACTAGCGGGAGTTTCCATGAGCAGTTCTTC.

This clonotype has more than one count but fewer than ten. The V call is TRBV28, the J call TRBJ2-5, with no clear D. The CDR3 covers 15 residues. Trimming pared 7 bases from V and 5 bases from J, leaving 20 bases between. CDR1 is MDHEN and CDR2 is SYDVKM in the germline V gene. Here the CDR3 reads CASNPQVAPGETQYF. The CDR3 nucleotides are TGTGCCAGCAACCCTCAAGTTGCCCCCGGGGAGACCCAGTACTTC.

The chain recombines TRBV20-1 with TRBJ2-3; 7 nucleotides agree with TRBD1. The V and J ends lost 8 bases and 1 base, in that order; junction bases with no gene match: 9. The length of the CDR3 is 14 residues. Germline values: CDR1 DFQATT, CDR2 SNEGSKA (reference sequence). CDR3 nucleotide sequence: TGCAGTTCACGCCGGGACAGCCGCACAGATACGCAGTATTTT. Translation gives CSSRRDSRTDTQYF.

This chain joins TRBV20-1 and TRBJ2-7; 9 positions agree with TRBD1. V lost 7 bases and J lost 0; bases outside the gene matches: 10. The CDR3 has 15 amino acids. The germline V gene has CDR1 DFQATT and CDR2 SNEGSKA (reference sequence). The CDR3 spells CSVPPRDRVSYEQYF. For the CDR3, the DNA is TGCAGTGTCCCCCCTAGGGACAGGGTCTCCTACGAGCAGTACTTC.

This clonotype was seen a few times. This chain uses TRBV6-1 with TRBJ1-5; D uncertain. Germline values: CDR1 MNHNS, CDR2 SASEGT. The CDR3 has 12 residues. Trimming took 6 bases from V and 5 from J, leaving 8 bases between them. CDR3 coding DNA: TGTGCCAGCAGCTCATTCCATCAGCCCCAGCATTTT. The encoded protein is CASSSFHQPQHF.

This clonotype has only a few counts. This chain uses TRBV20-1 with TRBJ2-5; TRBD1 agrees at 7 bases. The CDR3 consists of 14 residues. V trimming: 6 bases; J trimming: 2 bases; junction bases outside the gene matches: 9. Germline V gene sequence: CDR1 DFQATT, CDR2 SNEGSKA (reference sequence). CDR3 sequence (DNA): TGCAGTGCCGGTACCGGGACAGTTCAAGAGACCCAGTACTTC. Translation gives CSAGTGTVQETQYF.

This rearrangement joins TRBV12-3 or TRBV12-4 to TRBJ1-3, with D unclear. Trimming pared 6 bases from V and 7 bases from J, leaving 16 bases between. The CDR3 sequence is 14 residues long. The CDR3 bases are TGTGCCAGCAGCCCAAAGCGATATCGGAACACCATATATTTT. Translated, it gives CASSPKRYRNTIYF.

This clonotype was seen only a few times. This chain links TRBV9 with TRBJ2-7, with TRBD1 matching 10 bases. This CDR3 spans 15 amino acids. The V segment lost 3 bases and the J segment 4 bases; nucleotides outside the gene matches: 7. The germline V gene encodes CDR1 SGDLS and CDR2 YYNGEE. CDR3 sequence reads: CASSERDRGDYEQYF. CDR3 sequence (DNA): TGTGCCAGCAGCGAGAGGGACAGGGGCGATTACGAGCAGTACTTC.

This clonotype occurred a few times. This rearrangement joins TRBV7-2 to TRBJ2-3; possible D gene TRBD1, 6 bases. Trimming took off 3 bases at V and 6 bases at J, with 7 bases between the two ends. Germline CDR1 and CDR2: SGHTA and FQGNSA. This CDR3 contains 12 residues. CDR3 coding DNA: TGTGCCAGCAGCTTCGGACAGGATACGCAGTATTTT. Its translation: CASSFGQDTQYF.

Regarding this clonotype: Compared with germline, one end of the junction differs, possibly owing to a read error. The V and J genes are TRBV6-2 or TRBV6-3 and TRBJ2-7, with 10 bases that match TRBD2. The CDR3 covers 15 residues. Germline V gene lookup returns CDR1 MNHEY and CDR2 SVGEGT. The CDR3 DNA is TGTGCCGGCAGCAGGACTAGCGGAAGCTCCTACGAGCAGTACTTC. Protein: CAGSRTSGSSYEQYF.

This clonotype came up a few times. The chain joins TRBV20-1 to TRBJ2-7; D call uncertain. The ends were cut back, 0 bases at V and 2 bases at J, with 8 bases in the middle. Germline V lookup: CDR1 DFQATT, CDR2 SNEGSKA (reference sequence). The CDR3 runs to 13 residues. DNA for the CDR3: TGCAGTGCTAGAGATCCCCTTACCTACGAGCAGTACTTC. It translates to CSARDPLTYEQYF.

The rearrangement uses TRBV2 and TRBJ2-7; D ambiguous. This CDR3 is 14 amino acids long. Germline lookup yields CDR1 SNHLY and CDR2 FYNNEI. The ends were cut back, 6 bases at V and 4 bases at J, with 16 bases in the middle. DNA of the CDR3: TGTGCCAGCAGCAGGACCGGCAGAAGGTACGAGCAGTACTTC. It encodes CASSRTGRRYEQYF.

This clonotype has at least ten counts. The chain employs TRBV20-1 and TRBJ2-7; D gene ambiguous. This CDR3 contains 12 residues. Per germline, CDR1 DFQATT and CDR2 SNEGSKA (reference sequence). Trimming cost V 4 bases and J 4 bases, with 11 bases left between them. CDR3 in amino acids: CSAITVGYEQYF. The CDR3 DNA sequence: TGCAGTGCTATTACAGTCGGATACGAGCAGTACTTC.

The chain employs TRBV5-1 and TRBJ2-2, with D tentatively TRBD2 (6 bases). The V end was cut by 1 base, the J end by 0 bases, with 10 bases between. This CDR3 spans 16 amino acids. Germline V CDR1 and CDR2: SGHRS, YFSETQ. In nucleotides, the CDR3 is TGCGCCAGCAGCTTGAGGGGCGGGGCGAACACCGGGGAGCTGTTTTTT. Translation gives CASSLRGGANTGELFF.

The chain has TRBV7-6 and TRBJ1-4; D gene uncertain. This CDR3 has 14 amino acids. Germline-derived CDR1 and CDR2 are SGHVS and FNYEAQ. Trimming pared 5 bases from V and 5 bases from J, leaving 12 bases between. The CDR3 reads CASSTRRENEKLFF. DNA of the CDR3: TGTGCCAGCAGCACCCGACGGGAGAATGAAAAACTGTTTTTT.

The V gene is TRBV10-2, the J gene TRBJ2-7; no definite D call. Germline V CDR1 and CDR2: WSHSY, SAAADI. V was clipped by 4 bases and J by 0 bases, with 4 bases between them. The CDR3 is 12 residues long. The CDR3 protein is CASSGGSYEQYF. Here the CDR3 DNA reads TGCGCCAGCAGTGGTGGCTCCTACGAGCAGTACTTC.

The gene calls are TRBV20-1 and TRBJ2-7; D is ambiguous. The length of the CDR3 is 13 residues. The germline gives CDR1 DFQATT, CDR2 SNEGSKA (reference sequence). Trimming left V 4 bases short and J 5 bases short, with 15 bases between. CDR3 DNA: TGCAGTGCTATTCTGCCATCCCTCCACGAGCAGTACTTC. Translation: CSAILPSLHEQYF.

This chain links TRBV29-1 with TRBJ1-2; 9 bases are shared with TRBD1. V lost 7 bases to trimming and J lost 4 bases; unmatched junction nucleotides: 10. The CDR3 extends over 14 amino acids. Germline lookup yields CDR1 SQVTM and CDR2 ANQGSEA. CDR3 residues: CSGDTGGRGYGYTF. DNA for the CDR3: TGCAGCGGCGATACAGGGGGCAGAGGCTATGGCTACACCTTC.

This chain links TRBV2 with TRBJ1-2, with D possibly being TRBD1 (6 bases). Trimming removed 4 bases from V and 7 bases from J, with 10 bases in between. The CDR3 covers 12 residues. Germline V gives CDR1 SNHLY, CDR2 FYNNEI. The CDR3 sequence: CASSGGLGGYTF. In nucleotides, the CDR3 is TGTGCCAGCAGTGGGGGGCTGGGTGGCTACACCTTC.